Given below is one T cell receptor beta chain in context. Per the original methods: Estimates of nucleated cell counts were drawn from the amplification of reference gene primers. The table came from immunoSEQ multiplex PCR; TCRdb's copy has only in-frame clones and leaves some out. That table is the source of V, J and clone size, and D and trimming were worked out from the DNA. The top ten clones hold around 2.6% of a sample with some 200,000 clones, about 85% of them seen once. Germline CDR1 is SNHLY and CDR2 is FYNNEI. The V gene lost 1 base and the J gene lost 1 base, with 12 bases spanning the gap. The CDR3 totals 16 residues. These data come from a study of blood T cell repertoires in COVID-19. In assigning cohorts, the study relied on participant-reported clinical history.

Sequenced sample: PBMCs or T cells enriched from blood (not recorded which). The chain has TRBV2 and TRBJ2-3, with no clear D. The receptor was derived from a woman aged 25 to 39 who had recovered from COVID-19. The CDR3: CASSEGQGRRTDTQYF. As DNA, the CDR3 is TGTGCCAGCAGTGAAGGCCAAGGCAGGCGCACAGATACGCAGTATTTT.